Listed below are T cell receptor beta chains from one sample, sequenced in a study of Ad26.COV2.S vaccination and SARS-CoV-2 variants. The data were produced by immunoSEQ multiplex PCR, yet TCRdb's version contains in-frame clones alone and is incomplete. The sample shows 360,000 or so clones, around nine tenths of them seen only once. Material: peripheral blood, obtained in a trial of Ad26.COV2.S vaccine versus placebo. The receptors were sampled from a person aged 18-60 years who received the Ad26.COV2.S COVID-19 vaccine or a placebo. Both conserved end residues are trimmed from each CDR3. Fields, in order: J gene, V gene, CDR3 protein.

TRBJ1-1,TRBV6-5,ASSYAPDTEAF
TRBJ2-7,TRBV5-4,ASRQVLAGRAGVQY
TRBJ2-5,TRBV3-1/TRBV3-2,ASSQDTPRETQY
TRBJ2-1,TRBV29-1,SVEWGGTLQF
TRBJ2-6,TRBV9,ASSPPGPGANVLT
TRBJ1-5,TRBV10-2,ASSDIWDSFNQPQH
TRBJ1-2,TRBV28,ASSLRTPVYGYT
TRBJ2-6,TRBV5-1,ASSFPGGLTSGANVLT
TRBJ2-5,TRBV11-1,ASSRDHQETQY
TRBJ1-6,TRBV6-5,ASTGTGRSPLH
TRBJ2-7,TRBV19,ASRVSGSSYEQY
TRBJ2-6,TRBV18,ASSPRNILQGISSGANVLT